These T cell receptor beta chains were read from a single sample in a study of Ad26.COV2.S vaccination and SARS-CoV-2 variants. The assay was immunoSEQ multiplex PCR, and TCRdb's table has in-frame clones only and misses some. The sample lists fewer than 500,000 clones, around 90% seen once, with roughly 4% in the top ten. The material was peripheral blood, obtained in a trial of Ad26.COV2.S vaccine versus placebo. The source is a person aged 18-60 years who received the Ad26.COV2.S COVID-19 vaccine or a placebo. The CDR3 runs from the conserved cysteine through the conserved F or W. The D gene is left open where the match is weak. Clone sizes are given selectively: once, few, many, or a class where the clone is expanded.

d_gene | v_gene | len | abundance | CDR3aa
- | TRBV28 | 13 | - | CASSLQGGETQYF
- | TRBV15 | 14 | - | CATSKRRVWETQYF
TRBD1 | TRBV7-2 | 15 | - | CASSPGQGGQETQYF
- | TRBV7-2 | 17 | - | CASSLIALADSNQPQHF
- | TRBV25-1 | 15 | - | CASSEFSEYQETQYF
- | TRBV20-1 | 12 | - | CSASVAVGGYTF
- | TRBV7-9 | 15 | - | CASSLDWGGKETQYF
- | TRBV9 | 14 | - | CASSLPGTLDTQYF
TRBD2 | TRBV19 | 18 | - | CASSMEALAGVSTDTQYF
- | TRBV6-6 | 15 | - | CASSLSKRGYNEQFF
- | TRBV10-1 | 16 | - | CASSESATGTLCEQYF
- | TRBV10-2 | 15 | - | CASSEPGGGSDEQYF
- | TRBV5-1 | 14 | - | CASSLVGAGNTIYF
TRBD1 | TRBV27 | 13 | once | CASSRQGGSPLHF
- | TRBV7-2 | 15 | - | CASSLGGTLGQAQHF
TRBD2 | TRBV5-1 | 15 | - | CASSLTSGSSYEQYF
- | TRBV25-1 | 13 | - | CASSGIWGTEAFF
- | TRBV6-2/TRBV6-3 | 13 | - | CASSLTGSTEAFF
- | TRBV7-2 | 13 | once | CASSARTAGELFF
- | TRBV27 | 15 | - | CASSLSGQGNNEQYF
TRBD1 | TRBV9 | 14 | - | CASSFGTAQETQYF
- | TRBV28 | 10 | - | CASSTAIQYF
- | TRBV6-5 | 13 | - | CASSFWEGTEAFF
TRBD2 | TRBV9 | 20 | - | CASSAMPGLAGGPSTGELFF
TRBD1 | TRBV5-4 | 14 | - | CASSLGDRGETQYF
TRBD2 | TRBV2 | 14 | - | CATSPRLAGVEQYF
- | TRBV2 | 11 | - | CASSVQEKEGF
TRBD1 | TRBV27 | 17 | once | CASSLSWEQGVNNEQFF
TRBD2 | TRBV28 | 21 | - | CASSFVYPTRLAGAIQETQYF
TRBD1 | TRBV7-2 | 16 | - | CASSFSGQGASYGYTF
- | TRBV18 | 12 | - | CASTSEAGTQYF
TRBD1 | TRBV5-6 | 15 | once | CASSLGQGRNSPLHF
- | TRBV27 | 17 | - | CASSPRDTGFFSYGYTF
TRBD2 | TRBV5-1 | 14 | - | CASSPLRSGDEQYF
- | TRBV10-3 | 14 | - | CAISESHPPGELFF
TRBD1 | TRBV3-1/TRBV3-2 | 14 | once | CASSPDRGNTEAFF
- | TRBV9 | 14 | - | CASSQSPGNEKLFF
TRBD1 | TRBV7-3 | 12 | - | CASSTGDSTQYF
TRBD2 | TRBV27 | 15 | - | CASSLPGGTYNEQFF
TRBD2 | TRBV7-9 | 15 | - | CASSFETTSNNEQFF
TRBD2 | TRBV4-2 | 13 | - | CASSHERGLEQYF
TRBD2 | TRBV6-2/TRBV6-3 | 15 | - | CASSYSGVRSNEQFF
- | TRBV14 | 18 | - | CASSQEGPGPVRYNEQFF
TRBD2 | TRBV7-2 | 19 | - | CASSLGGSVAGAKTDTQYF
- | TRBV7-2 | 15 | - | CASAWQGGNTGELFF
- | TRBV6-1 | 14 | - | CASSEPSGTYEQYF
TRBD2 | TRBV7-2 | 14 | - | CASSLYSGSNEQFF
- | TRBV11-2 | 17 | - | CASSLGLGDPAQETQYF
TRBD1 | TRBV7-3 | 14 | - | CASSWDSNTGELFF
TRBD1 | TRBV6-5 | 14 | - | CASSSGTGTYEQYF
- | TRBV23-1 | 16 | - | CASKGGGEGAYNEQFF
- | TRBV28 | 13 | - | CASSSPTLETQYF
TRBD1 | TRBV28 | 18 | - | CASSSTGARGFGEETQYF
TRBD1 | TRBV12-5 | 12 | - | CASAGGWGTQYF
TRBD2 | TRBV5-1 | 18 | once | CASSLPTGTSGGYNEQFF